This TCR beta chain comes out of a study of T cells in Graves' hyperthyroidism and ophthalmopathy. Across the study: Blood was drawn when the patient was first diagnosed and still untreated. Findings and limits, study-wide: Within blood appeared most thyroid clonotypes that had expanded above 0.001.

Germline V gene data show CDR1 as SQVTM and CDR2 as ANQGSEA. The J segment lost 2 bases and the V segment lost 2 bases, leaving 5 bases of the junction unmatched. CDR3 length: 14 amino acids. The CDR3 regions of TCR beta were amplified from RNA transcripts. The HTBI set primed first-round TCR CDR3 RT-PCR. TCRdb analysed the multiplex PCR reads with MiXCR anew, one entry per CDR3 protein. Among more than 450,000 distinct CDR3 sequences listed, approximately 14% were seen once. Orbital computed tomography and thyroid ultrasound, together with serum TRAb and thyroxine and clinical symptoms, were used for diagnoses. This sample holds PBMCs from roughly 10 ml fresh peripheral blood. This clonotype was observed a handful of times. Its target is unknown.

The chain links TRBV29-1 to TRBJ2-5, with 7 bases fitting TRBD1. The sequenced material came from blood. This TCR came from a woman aged 40 to 50 with Graves' hyperthyroidism. CDR3 sequence (DNA): TGCAGCGTTGAACATGGACAGGCTCAAGAGACCCAGTACTTC. This encodes CSVEHGQAQETQYF. The full variable domain, its missing parts supplied by reference TRBV29-1 and TRBJ2-5, is SAVISQKPSRDICQRGTSLTIQCQVDSQVTMMFWYRQQPGQSLTLIATANQGSEATYESGFVIDKFPISRPNLTFSTLTVSNMSPEDSSIYLCSVEHGQAQETQYFGPGTRLLVL.